This entry lists 15 T cell receptor beta chains sequenced from one sample in a study of T-cell memory formation after mild COVID-19 (dated by TCRdb to about 2021). The protocol used for the library was 5' RACE. Data came from an Illumina NovaSeq 6000. TCRdb reran the public reads through fastp at Q25 and MiXCR, keeping productive beta chains. Each record represents a unique CDR3 protein, reported with the most common genes and DNA among its rows. In all, the sample holds some 440,000 distinct CDR3 sequences, and more than 20% of those were seen once. Of the sample, 12% falls within the top ten clones. Sequencing was done on a sample of PBMCs or a T cell subset sorted from them (not recorded which). The receptors were sampled from an adult woman who had mild COVID-19 (a few samples of this study predate the infection). The sample titles of this study are shuffled in the database, so cell type and time point are left out; the donor was told from shared clones.

The chain uses TRBV7-8 and TRBJ2-2, with TRBD2 matching 7 bases. CDR1 is SGHVS, CDR2 FQNEAQ, per germline. The CDR3 totals 15 residues. Trimming removed 5 bases from V and 5 bases from J; junction bases left unmatched: 8. This chain's CDR3 is CASSQDSGMTGELFF. CDR3 bases: TGTGCCAGCAGCCAAGACAGCGGGATGACCGGGGAGCTGTTTTTT.

Written as DNA, the CDR3 is TGTGCCAGTAGTGGGACCACCATTTGGAATTCACCCCTCCACTTT. Amino acid sequence: CASSGTTIWNSPLHF. The chain links TRBV19 to TRBJ1-6; perhaps TRBD1 as D (5 bases). CDR1 LNHDA and CDR2 SQIVND come from the germline V gene (reference sequence). The CDR3 has 15 residues. The ends were cut back, 5 bases at V and 7 bases at J, with 15 bases in the middle.

The sample holds a few counts of this clonotype. The chain uses TRBV5-5 and TRBJ2-3, with D possibly matching TRBD2 (5 bases). Per germline, CDR1 SGHKS and CDR2 YYEKEE (reference sequence). Trimming stripped 3 bases from V and 1 base from J, with 12 bases between. The CDR3 loop spans 15 amino acids. Written as DNA, the CDR3 is TGTGCCAGCAGCTCCGGGATCTGGGGCACAGATACGCAGTATTTT. Its protein is CASSSGIWGTDTQYF.

The J gene is TRBJ1-2, the V gene TRBV24-1; D unresolved. The ends were cut back, 0 bases at V and 6 bases at J, with 13 bases in the middle. The CDR3 runs 15 residues. From germline, CDR1 is KGHDR and CDR2 SFDVKD. The CDR3 sequence is CATSDLGTDENGYTF. The CDR3 DNA is TGTGCCACCAGTGATTTGGGTACAGATGAGAATGGCTACACCTTC.

This clonotype was seen a few times. This chain joins TRBV11-2 and TRBJ2-1, with D possibly being TRBD2 (5 bases). CDR1 is SGHAT, CDR2 FQNNGV, per germline. There are 16 residues in the CDR3. Trimming stripped 4 bases from V and 3 bases from J, with 16 bases between. CDR3 residues: CASSSLGSGVYNEQFF. In DNA, the CDR3 is TGTGCCAGCAGCTCTCTGGGGAGTGGGGTCTACAATGAGCAGTTCTTC. The complete variable domain, with remaining parts taken from reference TRBV11-2 and TRBJ2-1, reads EAGVAQSPRYKIIEKRQSVAFWCNPISGHATLYWYQQILGQGPKLLIQFQNNGVVDDSQLPKDRFSAERLKGVDSTLKIQPAKLEDSAVYLCASSSLGSGVYNEQFFGPGTRLTVL.

This chain links TRBV5-1 with TRBJ2-7; tentative D call: TRBD2 (5 bases). Trimming stripped 0 bases from V and 5 bases from J, with 15 bases between. Germline loops: CDR1 SGHRS, CDR2 YFSETQ. The CDR3 is 15 amino acids. The CDR3 protein is CASSLGTVDGDEQYF. As DNA, the CDR3 is TGCGCCAGCAGCTTGGGGACCGTCGACGGGGACGAGCAGTACTTC.

This clonotype was detected only a few times. The chain links TRBV29-1 to TRBJ2-1; TRBD2 matches at 14 bases. The CDR3 totals 17 residues. The J segment lost 1 base and the V segment lost 6 bases, leaving 8 bases of the junction unmatched. The V gene's germline CDR1 is SQVTM and CDR2 ANQGSEA. The CDR3 DNA sequence: TGCAGCGTCCCAGGACTAGCGGGAGGACCTTCCTACAATGAGCAGTTCTTC. Translating gives CSVPGLAGGPSYNEQFF.

This chain uses TRBV7-9 with TRBJ2-1; 9 bases match TRBD1. Germline assignment: CDR1 SEHNR and CDR2 FQNEAQ (reference sequence). The CDR3 runs 17 residues. Trimming removed 5 bases from V and 10 bases from J; junction bases left unmatched: 18. As DNA, the CDR3 is TGTGCCAGCAGCCAGCGGATAACAGGGGGCGCCGGAAGAGAGCAGTTCTTC. Protein: CASSQRITGGAGREQFF.

This clonotype was counted ten times or more. The chain is built from TRBV7-2 and TRBJ2-7, with 7 bases fitting TRBD1. Germline V CDR1 and CDR2: SGHTA, FQGNSA. Trimming at V came to 4 bases and at J to 6 bases, leaving 12 bases not matched to a gene. CDR3 length: 15 residues. The CDR3 DNA reads TGTGCCAGCAGCTCGAGACAGGGCCAAATGTCCGAGCAGTACTTC. Translation: CASSSRQGQMSEQYF.

The chain couples TRBV4-1 to TRBJ2-7, with D perhaps TRBD1 or TRBD2 (6 bases each). Trimming cost V 4 bases and J 5 bases, with 15 bases left between them. The CDR3 loop spans 14 amino acids. Germline-derived CDR1 and CDR2 are MGHRA and YSYEKL. CDR3 DNA: TGCGCCAGCAGCCGCTTGGGGGGCCTCGACGAGCAGTACTTC. As protein: CASSRLGGLDEQYF.

This sequence joins TRBV7-9 and TRBJ1-2; 7 bases line up with TRBD1. CDR3 length: 14 amino acids. The germline CDR1 and CDR2 sequences are SEHNR and FQNEAQ (reference sequence). Losses at the gene ends were 6 bases for V and 1 base for J; bases not matched to a gene: 5. The CDR3 reads CASSGDRDNYGYTF. The CDR3 DNA sequence: TGTGCCAGCAGTGGGGACAGAGATAACTATGGCTACACCTTC.

This clonotype was seen more than once but under ten times. The V and J genes are TRBV29-1 and TRBJ2-3, with a tentative D call TRBD1 (8 bases). Trimming shortened V by 5 bases and J by 0 bases, and 27 bases separated the two germline ends. Germline loops: CDR1 SQVTM, CDR2 ANQGSEA. The CDR3 loop spans 19 amino acids. The CDR3, as DNA: TGCAGCGTTCTGGGGAACAGGGGGGGAAGAAGTACTAGCACAGATACGCAGTATTTT. Its translation: CSVLGNRGGRSTSTDTQYF.

The chain combines TRBV5-1 with TRBJ2-7; D is tentatively TRBD1 or TRBD2 (7 bases each). The CDR3 is made up of 16 amino acids. The V end was cut by 4 bases, the J end by 0 bases, with 17 bases between. Germline values: CDR1 SGHRS, CDR2 YFSETQ. The CDR3, as DNA: TGCGCCAGCAGCCCTAGAGGGGGCGGGAGCTCCTACGAGCAGTACTTC. Amino acid sequence: CASSPRGGGSSYEQYF.

The chain recombines TRBV7-6 with TRBJ2-3, with D perhaps TRBD2 (6 bases). Germline assignment: CDR1 SGHVS and CDR2 FNYEAQ. V was pared by 0 bases and J by 6 bases, with 28 bases between. This CDR3 has 20 residues. The DNA of the CDR3 is TGTGCCAGCAGCTTAGCGCATGGGGAGGTCACAGGATCCCTGGTGGATACGCAGTATTTT. Translated, it gives CASSLAHGEVTGSLVDTQYF.

For the CDR3, the DNA is TGTGCCAGCAGCTCTTTTCATGGCTACACCTTC. Translated, it gives CASSSFHGYTF. The chain recombines TRBV7-9 with TRBJ1-2; D is uncertain. CDR1 is SEHNR, CDR2 FQNEAQ, per germline (reference sequence). V was pared by 4 bases and J by 6 bases, with 6 bases between. There are 11 residues in the CDR3.